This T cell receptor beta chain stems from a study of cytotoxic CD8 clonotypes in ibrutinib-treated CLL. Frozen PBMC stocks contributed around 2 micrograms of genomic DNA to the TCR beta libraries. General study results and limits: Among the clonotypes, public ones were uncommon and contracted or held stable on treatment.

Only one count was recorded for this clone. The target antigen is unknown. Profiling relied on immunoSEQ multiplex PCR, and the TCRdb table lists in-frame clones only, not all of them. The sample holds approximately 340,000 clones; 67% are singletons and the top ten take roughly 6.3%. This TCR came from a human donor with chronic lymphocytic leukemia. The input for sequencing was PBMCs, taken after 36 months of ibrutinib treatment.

In DNA, the CDR3 is TGTGCCAGCAGCTTAGGAGGGGGGGGCTACGAGCAGTACTTC. Translation: CASSLGGGGYEQYF. The J gene is TRBJ2-7, the V gene TRBV11-3; TRBD2 might be the D (7 bases). This CDR3 contains 14 residues. The ends were cut back, 1 base at V and 3 bases at J, with 10 bases in the middle. Germline assignment: CDR1 SGHNT and CDR2 YENEEA.